This TCR beta chain was found in a study of T-cell reconstitution after alpha-beta-depleted transplantation in children. Library preparation (for TCRbeta) was performed with unique molecular identifiers. MiXCR was run by TCRdb on the PCR reads, yielding one entry per CDR3 protein. The sample includes hundreds of thousands of distinct CDR3 sequences, approximately 32% of them seen just once. Looked up from germline, CDR1 is SGHAT and CDR2 is FQDESV (reference sequence). The CDR3 consists of 13 residues. The V gene end was trimmed by 5 bases and the J gene end by 5 bases; junction bases not matched to a gene: 5.

J is TRBJ1-1 and V is TRBV11-1; 7 bases are a match to TRBD1. The sample in question was PBMCs from the stem cell graft donor, obtained from the stem cell graft. The sequence came from a human donor who donated a stem cell graft to a child with aplastic anemia. CDR3 bases: TGTGCCAGCAGCATCCACAGGGGTACTGAAGCTTTCTTT. This sequence encodes CASSIHRGTEAFF.